This TCR beta chain was documented in a study of blood T cell repertoires in COVID-19. Method: immunoSEQ multiplex PCR; TCRdb's copy keeps in-frame clones and lacks some. The sample holds under 250,000 clones, 70% to 90% seen once. The V segment lost 3 bases and the J segment 3 bases; nucleotides outside the gene matches: 5. CDR3 length: 15 residues. The germline gives CDR1 GTSNPN, CDR2 SVGIG (reference sequence). This sequence joins TRBV30 and TRBJ1-3, with 10 bases lining up with TRBD1. This TCR came from a woman between 35 and 50 years old with acute or convalescent COVID-19. The sequenced sample was peripheral blood. CDR3 in amino acids: CAWRTGGWSGNTIYF. As DNA, the CDR3 is TGTGCCTGGAGGACAGGGGGCTGGAGTGGAAACACCATATATTTT.